This is a list of T cell receptor beta chains from one sample in a study of CD8 T cells in ankylosing spondylitis. TCRdb redid the calling of the 5' RACE reads with MiXCR, one entry per CDR3 protein. The data contain 200,000 to 300,000 distinct CDR3 sequences, 20% to 30% of them singletons. Sequencing was carried out using blood, either unsorted or a sorted T cell fraction (not recorded which). The receptors were gathered from a male donor with ankylosing spondylitis or in good health (not recorded which). Both conserved end residues are part of each CDR3. Fields, in order: clone size, V gene, J gene, CDR3 protein. Part of the rows lack a size; the others show once, few, many or a class for expanded clones.

clone size: many
V gene: TRBV29-1
J gene: TRBJ2-7
CDR3 protein: CSVWHLGQYF

clone size: -
V gene: TRBV29-1
J gene: TRBJ2-7
CDR3 protein: CSVYSGGATPHEQYF

clone size: once
V gene: TRBV29-1
J gene: TRBJ2-7
CDR3 protein: CSVKEAASYEQYF

clone size: -
V gene: TRBV27
J gene: TRBJ2-1
CDR3 protein: CASRLAGAREQLF

clone size: few
V gene: TRBV18
J gene: TRBJ2-1
CDR3 protein: CASSHGTGFLYNEQFF

clone size: -
V gene: TRBV4-1
J gene: TRBJ2-7
CDR3 protein: CASSQFAQGQSSYEQYF

clone size: -
V gene: TRBV28
J gene: TRBJ2-1
CDR3 protein: CASSLVPGRGSYNEQFF

clone size: few
V gene: TRBV21-1
J gene: TRBJ2-5
CDR3 protein: CASSRSSRETQYF

clone size: -
V gene: TRBV20-1
J gene: TRBJ2-2
CDR3 protein: CSARPRTGGTGELFF

clone size: many
V gene: TRBV5-6
J gene: TRBJ2-2
CDR3 protein: CASSFVGELFF

clone size: many
V gene: TRBV12-3/TRBV12-4
J gene: TRBJ2-3
CDR3 protein: CASREPTTGTQYF

clone size: -
V gene: TRBV12-3/TRBV12-4
J gene: TRBJ1-2
CDR3 protein: CASSFLQGGGGYTF

clone size: many
V gene: TRBV20-1
J gene: TRBJ2-3
CDR3 protein: CSAPGRPGRTPSTDTQYF

clone size: -
V gene: TRBV10-3
J gene: TRBJ2-7
CDR3 protein: CAISESSFMGQYF

clone size: many
V gene: TRBV12-3/TRBV12-4
J gene: TRBJ2-3
CDR3 protein: CASSYGGGATDTQYF

clone size: -
V gene: TRBV7-6
J gene: TRBJ2-5
CDR3 protein: CASSLGDQETQYF

clone size: few
V gene: TRBV12-3/TRBV12-4
J gene: TRBJ1-1
CDR3 protein: CASRDKQAVAFF

clone size: many
V gene: TRBV7-9
J gene: TRBJ1-1
CDR3 protein: CASSLEISSATGLQAFF

clone size: -
V gene: TRBV14
J gene: TRBJ2-2
CDR3 protein: CASSQDVAINTGELFF

clone size: -
V gene: TRBV20-1
J gene: TRBJ2-3
CDR3 protein: CRASSNFADTQYF

clone size: many
V gene: TRBV20-1
J gene: TRBJ2-2
CDR3 protein: CSARDPGATNTGELFF